Listed below are T cell receptor beta chains from one sample, sequenced in a study of T cells in Graves' hyperthyroidism and ophthalmopathy. MiXCR, run by TCRdb on the multiplex PCR reads, gives a single entry per CDR3 protein. The table includes a few hundred thousand distinct CDR3 sequences, about half detected once. Sequenced sample: peripheral blood or thyroid tissue (not recorded which). Every receptor here comes from a woman aged 18-35 years with Graves' hyperthyroidism. CDR3s include the opening cysteine and the closing phenylalanine or tryptophan. Clone sizes are given selectively: once, few, many, or a class where the clone is expanded.

size	V	CDR3
many	TRBV5-1	CASSVFGTAIYGYTF
-	TRBV4-1	CASSQDRGDYGYTF
many	TRBV2	CASKTPGTSGKETQYF
-	TRBV20-1	CSARQVEAFFGANVLTF
once	TRBV2	CATTNHLRGYGYTF
-	TRBV11-1	CASSFPLAGGGEQYF
many	TRBV5-1	CASSFDGNGYTF
many	TRBV20-1	CSARRQRGYEQYF
many	TRBV9	CASSASGVNTEAFF
-	TRBV20-1	CSARVPAGTGDTQYF
-	TRBV20-1	CSAIPGLSTDTQYF
many	TRBV24-1	CATSDFEGYEQYF
-	TRBV4-3	CASSQGRGDTQYF
-	TRBV7-2	CASSLSRGLSNQPQHF
-	TRBV19	CASSGGGTGAGNTEAFF
-	TRBV25-1	CASSHGVSGNTIYF
-	TRBV7-8	CASSRLGGHSNSPLHF
many	TRBV29-1	CSVEGRDGSPSRQSFYGYTF
few	TRBV6-6	CASSYSGNTYEQYF
-	TRBV20-1	CSARRSGGLGNQPQHF
many	TRBV6-5	CASSYPSGEYEQYF
-	TRBV29-1	CSVGTGHSYNEQFF
-	TRBV11-3	CASSSGLASGDTQYF
-	TRBV7-9	CASSLALRTGEQYF
-	TRBV29-1	CSVGDSPKEQYF
once	TRBV4-2	CASSQDPSTGTPRGYTF
many	TRBV7-7	CASSLAGGEGTGELFF
-	TRBV27	CASSLVPGRARDEQYF
many	TRBV20-1	CSARGDGGAYEQYF
-	TRBV7-6	CASSLRSSGRVDEQYF
-	TRBV29-1	CSQDWVAYEQYF
-	TRBV15	CATSRDLDISGNTIYF
many	TRBV12-3/TRBV12-4	CASIDRELNQPQHF
many	TRBV20-1	CSARGDSTEAFF
many	TRBV7-9	CASSLITVYNSPLHF
-	TRBV15	CATSRPQGKETQYF
-	TRBV7-2	CATSDSGQGETQYF
-	TRBV10-1	CVREDRSVDGYTF
many	TRBV11-3	CASSLGASGFGELFF
-	TRBV5-8	CASTSGTSRREQYF
-	TRBV7-2	CASSPPGTGYSQNTGELFF
-	TRBV9	CASSVGPGTEQFF
-	TRBV24-1	CATSDFVTGDTDTQYF
many	TRBV10-3	CAISRGRTGRAETQYF
-	TRBV5-1	CASSLTGGGAEQPQYF
-	TRBV11-2	CASSSHRGRRVTGELFF
-	TRBV30	CAWDVNRSARTF
-	TRBV11-1	CASSALVGTQYF
-	TRBV25-1	CASPTGAGGYEQYF
many	TRBV12-3/TRBV12-4	CASSSQAVSYNEQFF
once	TRBV12-3/TRBV12-4	CASTAGLAANEQYF
many	TRBV12-3/TRBV12-4	CASSLGTGGNTEAFF
once	TRBV25-1	CASSQESSGTTDTQYF
many	TRBV7-8	CASSYTGSGEGSNTEAFF
many	TRBV10-3	CAISESRQGAGQYF